This entry concerns a single T cell receptor beta chain. Its antigen is still unknown. The entry originates in a study of T cells in Graves' hyperthyroidism and ophthalmopathy. The study, taken as a whole, reports: Among clonotypes expanded in thyroid above 0.001, most were also found in blood. Ophthalmopathy, as predicted by the model, came a median around 6.7 months after the prediction. In the analysis, a 13 V-J model separated ophthalmopathy from stable hyperthyroidism.

RNA transcripts provided the source from which TCR beta CDR3 regions were amplified. When the TCR CDR3 underwent first-round RT-PCR, the HTBI primer set was used. TCRdb fed the multiplex PCR reads into MiXCR, producing one record per CDR3 protein. The table includes about 600,000 distinct CDR3 sequences, around 14% detected once. The CDR3 spans 15 residues. Germline V CDR1 and CDR2: LNHDA, SQIVND (reference sequence). V gave up 6 bases and J gave up 5 bases; unmatched junction bases: 11. Each diagnosis drew on symptoms, thyroxine, TRAb, thyroid ultrasound and orbital computed tomography findings. The origin of this receptor is a woman between 18 and 29 years old with Graves' ophthalmopathy. The chain couples TRBV19 to TRBJ1-1; TRBD1 aligns across 8 bases. Sequenced: blood. The CDR3 loop is CASRDPYRGVTEAFF. The CDR3 bases are TGTGCCAGTAGGGACCCCTACAGGGGGGTTACTGAAGCTTTCTTT. Combining the CDR3 with reference TRBV19 and TRBJ1-1 gives the whole variable domain DGGITQSPKYLFRKEGQNVTLSCEQNLNHDAMYWYRQDPGQGLRLIYYSQIVNDFQKGDIAEGYSVSREKKESFPLTVTSAQKNPTAFYLCASRDPYRGVTEAFFGQGTRLTVV.